The clone carrying this TCR beta chain came up once. What it binds is unknown. The sample originates from a study of Ad26.COV2.S vaccination and SARS-CoV-2 variants. CDR1 MNHEY and CDR2 SMNVEV come from the germline V gene (reference sequence). V was clipped by 5 bases and J by 4 bases; unmatched bases: 7. The length of the CDR3 is 15 residues. Notes on the study in general: Breadth measured for non-spike TCRs was similar across vaccine and placebo recipients.

Treatment indicated: roughly 19 received Ad26.COV2.S at low or high dose, single or two shots; five or six received placebo; per-sample allocation not given. Sampling was done on day 63 after the first vaccine or placebo injection. Libraries were prepared by immunoSEQ multiplex PCR; TCRdb keeps only in-frame clonotypes and omits some of them. The sample records hundreds of thousands of clones, about 91% being singletons. The receptor comes from a person aged 18 to 59 who received the Ad26.COV2.S COVID-19 vaccine or a placebo. This sequence joins TRBV27 and TRBJ2-3, with TRBD2 matching 9 bases. The source was peripheral blood, collected in a trial of Ad26.COV2.S vaccine versus placebo. CDR3 loop: CASSPLAGEADTQYF. The CDR3 bases are TGTGCCAGCAGTCCTTTAGCGGGAGAGGCAGATACGCAGTATTTT.